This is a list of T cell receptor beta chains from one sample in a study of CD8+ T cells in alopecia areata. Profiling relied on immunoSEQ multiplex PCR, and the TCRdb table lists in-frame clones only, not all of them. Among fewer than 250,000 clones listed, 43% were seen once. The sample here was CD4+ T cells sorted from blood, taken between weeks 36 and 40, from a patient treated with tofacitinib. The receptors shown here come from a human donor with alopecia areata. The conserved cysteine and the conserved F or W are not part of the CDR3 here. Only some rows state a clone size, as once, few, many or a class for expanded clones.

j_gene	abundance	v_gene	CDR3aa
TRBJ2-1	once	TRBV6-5	ASSYSVLAGVNEQF
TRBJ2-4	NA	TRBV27	ASSSPQGVAKNIQY
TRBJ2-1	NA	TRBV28	ASTLIGQGATEQF
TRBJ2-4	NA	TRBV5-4	ASSDGPTLDSQNIQY
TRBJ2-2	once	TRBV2	ASSRLAGLTGELF
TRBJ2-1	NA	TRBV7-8	ASSSRSSYNEQF
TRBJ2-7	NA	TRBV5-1	ASSSSGLQGYEQY
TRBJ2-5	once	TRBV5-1	ASSPTLQETQY
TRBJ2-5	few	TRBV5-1	ASRAGTGGPETQY
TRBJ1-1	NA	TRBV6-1	ASSGGTVVEAF
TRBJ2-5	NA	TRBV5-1	ASSWGTTQETQY
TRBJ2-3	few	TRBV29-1	SVEGAGTDTQY
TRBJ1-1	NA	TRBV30	AWSVRLNTEAF
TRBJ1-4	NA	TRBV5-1	ASSRGQGYEKLF
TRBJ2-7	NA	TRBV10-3	AINGQPTGEQY
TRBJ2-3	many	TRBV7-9	ASSAAPSGSMDTQY
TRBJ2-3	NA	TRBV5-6	ASRTSGISTDTQY
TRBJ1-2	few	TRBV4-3	ASSHDEGSYGYT
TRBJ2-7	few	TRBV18	ASSLTGSELYEQY
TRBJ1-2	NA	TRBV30	AWRAQGVRYT
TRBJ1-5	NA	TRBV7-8	ASSLPGQGIQPQH
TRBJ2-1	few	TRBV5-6	ASSLTSGRSSYNEQF
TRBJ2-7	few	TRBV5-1	ASSSDGDYEQY
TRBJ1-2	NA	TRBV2	ASSVIDSNYGYT
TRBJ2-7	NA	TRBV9	ASSRTGGYEQY
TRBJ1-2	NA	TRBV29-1	SELRDAYGYT
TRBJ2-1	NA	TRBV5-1	ASSLRSGWSYNEQF
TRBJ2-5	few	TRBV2	ASSENPWGTQY
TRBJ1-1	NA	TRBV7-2	ASSLDYTEAF
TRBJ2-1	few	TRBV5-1	ASAWQAYNEQF
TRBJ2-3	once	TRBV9	ASSERPGQGAQRMD
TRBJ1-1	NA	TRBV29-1	SVLNPTGVNEAF
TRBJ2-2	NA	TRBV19	ASSIGTSGRAIEPGELF
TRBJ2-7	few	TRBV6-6	ASSSSGTSLHEQY
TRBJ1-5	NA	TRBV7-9	ASSLGTAYQPQH
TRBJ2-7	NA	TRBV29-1	SVLTSGRVQGEQY